This T cell receptor (beta chain) was sequenced for a study of blood T cell repertoires in COVID-19. About the research overall: Researchers got acute and convalescent COVID-19 samples from the United States, Italy and Spain. In each case, the material was cDNA or gDNA derived from T cells, B-cell-depleted T cells, or PBMCs.

V was clipped by 0 bases and J by 4 bases; unmatched bases: 7. The CDR3 runs to 15 residues. Germline loops: CDR1 SGHDT, CDR2 YYEEEE. Clones were read by immunoSEQ multiplex PCR, and TCRdb kept only the in-frame ones, dropping some. The table shows more than 85,000 clones, with 75% to 90% occurring only once. In this sample, this clone turned up once. This chain uses TRBV5-6 with TRBJ2-7, with 7 nucleotides matching TRBD2. The TCR originated in a woman in her fifties or sixties with acute or convalescent COVID-19. The sample consisted of peripheral blood. This chain's CDR3 is CASSLGTRGEYEQYF. The CDR3, as DNA: TGTGCCAGCAGCTTGGGGACTAGAGGGGAGTACGAGCAGTACTTC.